These 2 T cell receptor beta chains share one sample of origin, sequenced in a study of cytomegalovirus exposure and HLA in healthy donors. The primer mix had 60 Vbeta and 13 Jbeta primers. Clones were sequenced by immunoSEQ multiplex PCR, and TCRdb holds only the in-frame ones, with some missing. Here the sample spans 250,000 to 350,000 clones, about four fifths being singletons. The source material was PBMCs. The receptors originated from a girl aged 2-15 years in good health and CMV-seronegative.

Notes on this clone: The sample holds other DNA sequences that translate to the same CDR3. The chain joins TRBV30 to TRBJ1-5, with TRBD1 matching over 7 bases. J lost 4 bases, V lost 0 bases, and 0 bases had no gene match. There are 13 residues in the CDR3. The germline V gene encodes CDR1 GTSNPN and CDR2 SVGIG (reference sequence). The CDR3 coding sequence is TGTGCCTGGAGTGTACAGGGGAATCAGCCCCAGCATTTT. The encoded protein is CAWSVQGNQPQHF.

The chain recombines TRBV10-3 with TRBJ1-2, with a weak D call TRBD1 (6 bases). Trimming stripped 9 bases from V and 7 bases from J, with 21 bases between. Germline V lookup: CDR1 ENHRY, CDR2 SYGVKD. CDR3 length equals 14 residues. The CDR3 loop is CAISPGAGVIGYTF. CDR3 coding DNA: TGTGCCATAAGTCCTGGGGCAGGGGTGATTGGCTACACCTTC.